The present entry profiles one TCR beta chain with its context. The data stem from a study of blood T cell repertoires in COVID-19. Whole-study context: The study drew acute and convalescent COVID-19 samples from the United States, Italy and Spain. Sample material is recorded as cDNA or gDNA derived from T cells, B-cell-depleted T cells, or PBMCs.

A Seattle source enrolled patients during active infection and followed them longitudinally. In the study's own analysis: Nucleated cell counts were estimated from reference gene primer amplification. Generated by immunoSEQ multiplex PCR, the TCRdb table keeps only in-frame clones and is missing some. The V and J calls and clone size were taken over from that table, and D and trimming were inferred from the DNA. The data contain a few hundred thousand clones, about 93% of them singletons. CDR3 length equals 17 residues. The germline CDR1 and CDR2 sequences are SGHVS and FNYEAQ. The V segment lost 1 base and the J segment 7 bases; nucleotides outside the gene matches: 10.

The TCR originated in a woman in her twenties or thirties with COVID-19, enrolled during active disease. Sample: peripheral blood. V is TRBV7-6 and J is TRBJ2-1; 10 bases match TRBD2. The CDR3 DNA reads TGTGCCAGCAGCTTAGAGCCCCAGCGGGAGGGCGAGAATGAGCAGTTCTTC. Translating it yields CASSLEPQREGENEQFF.